This T cell receptor beta chain was documented in a study of T cells in Graves' hyperthyroidism and ophthalmopathy. Notes on the study in general: For ophthalmopathy, model prediction preceded onset by a median around 7 months. Appearing also in blood were most of the thyroid clonotypes expanded above 0.001.

This CDR3 has 15 residues. Trimming removed 5 bases at V and 0 bases at J, with 10 bases between. From germline, CDR1 is WNHNN and CDR2 SYGVQD (reference sequence). Aged 18 to 65, the patients had hyperthyroidism that was newly diagnosed and had lasted under 2 months. Reasons for excluding patients were uncontrolled infection, other autoimmune disease, pregnancy or lactation. The source material, RNA transcripts, was used to amplify TCR beta CDR3 regions. An initial round of RT-PCR targeting the TCR CDR3 relied on the HTBI primer set. MiXCR, run by TCRdb on the multiplex PCR reads, gives a single entry per CDR3 protein. Among just under 750,000 distinct CDR3 sequences listed, 30% to 40% were seen once. This clonotype was counted at least ten times. What it recognizes is unknown.

The sequence was obtained from a woman aged 40 to 49 with Graves' hyperthyroidism. The chain carries TRBV10-1 and TRBJ2-2; D might be TRBD1 (5 bases). The material sequenced was blood. DNA for the CDR3: TGCGCCAGCAGTTCGACAGTTTCGAACACCGGGGAGCTGTTTTTT. This gives the protein CASSSTVSNTGELFF.